Below, 32 T cell receptor beta chains from the same sample are listed, as sequenced in a study of cytomegalovirus exposure and HLA in healthy donors. The PCR had 60 Vbeta and 13 Jbeta primers. Clones were sequenced by immunoSEQ multiplex PCR, and TCRdb holds only the in-frame ones, with some missing. The table lists roughly 110,000 clones, around 71% of them singletons. The sample was PBMCs. Receptor source: a boy aged 5-17 years in good health and CMV-seronegative.

This clone was seen a single time. This chain joins TRBV19 and TRBJ2-5, with TRBD2 matching 9 bases. V trimming: 3 bases; J trimming: 4 bases; junction bases outside the gene matches: 6. This CDR3 comprises 15 residues. CDR1 is LNHDA and CDR2 is SQIVND in the germline V gene (reference sequence). The CDR3 reads CASSISGRRRETQYF. Here the CDR3 DNA reads TGTGCCAGTAGTATTAGCGGGAGAAGGCGAGAGACCCAGTACTTC.

This chain links TRBV30 with TRBJ2-5; D is possibly TRBD2 (6 bases). This CDR3 region has 12 residues. V was clipped by 0 bases and J by 5 bases, with 7 bases between them. Germline loops: CDR1 GTSNPN, CDR2 SVGIG (reference sequence). The CDR3 protein is CAWSVLAETQYF. The DNA of the CDR3 is TGTGCCTGGAGTGTCCTAGCGGAGACCCAGTACTTC.

This chain joins TRBV5-1 and TRBJ2-5, with a weak D call TRBD2 (5 bases). The CDR3 totals 13 residues. Trimming left V 0 bases short and J 3 bases short, with 6 bases between. Germline V gene sequence: CDR1 SGHRS, CDR2 YFSETQ. CDR3 in amino acids: CASSLDGKETQYF. CDR3 DNA: TGCGCCAGCAGCTTGGACGGGAAAGAGACCCAGTACTTC.

The chain has TRBV7-2 and TRBJ1-5; TRBD1 might be the D (5 bases). CDR1 is SGHTA and CDR2 is FQGNSA in the germline V gene. The CDR3 contains 16 residues. The germline V and J ends were trimmed by 1 base and 2 bases, with 12 bases remaining between them. In nucleotides, the CDR3 is TGTGCCAGCAGCTTAGTCGGGGGTAAGGGCAATCAGCCCCAGCATTTT. Its protein product is CASSLVGGKGNQPQHF.

Notes on this clone: The DNA is left out, because the CDR3 cannot be placed on it with certainty; the CDR3 is given as TCRdb lists it. Here the CDR3 reads CASSSTSGQVTYEQYF. V is TRBV9 and J is TRBJ2-7; TRBD1 is taken as the D call from the table, unchecked against the DNA. Germline V lookup: CDR1 SGDLS, CDR2 YYNGEE. Both ends counted, the CDR3 spans 16 residues.

The chain combines TRBV30 with TRBJ1-1; TRBD1 agrees at 7 bases. The CDR3 is made up of 14 amino acids. Per the germline V gene, CDR1 is GTSNPN and CDR2 is SVGIG (reference sequence). Unmatched junction bases numbered 4, after V lost 3 bases and J lost 0 bases. As DNA, the CDR3 is TGTGCCTGGAGCACAGGGGCCCTGAACACTGAAGCTTTCTTT. It yields the protein CAWSTGALNTEAFF. The full variable domain, in which reference TRBV30 and TRBJ1-1 provide the parts outside the CDR3, is SQTIHQWPATLVQPVGSPLSLECTVEGTSNPNLYWYRQAAGRGLQLLFYSVGIGQISSEVPQNLSASRPQDRQFILSSKKLLLSDSGFYLCAWSTGALNTEAFFGQGTRLTVV.

This rearrangement joins TRBV27 to TRBJ2-6; D unresolved. V lost 5 bases and J 0 bases, leaving 8 bases between the germline ends. The CDR3 contains 15 residues. Germline CDR1 and CDR2: MNHEY and SMNVEV (reference sequence). The CDR3 sequence is CASSPRYSGANVLTF. The CDR3 DNA is TGTGCCAGCAGTCCTCGGTACTCTGGGGCCAACGTCCTGACTTTC. Full variable domain (remainder filled in from reference TRBV27 and TRBJ2-6): EAQVTQNPRYLITVTGKKLTVTCSQNMNHEYMSWYRQDPGLGLRQIYYSMNVEVTDKGDVPEGYKVSRKEKRNFPLILESPSPNQTSLYFCASSPRYSGANVLTFGAGSRLTVL.

This rearrangement joins TRBV7-2 to TRBJ2-7; 14 positions match TRBD2. The trim removed 4 bases at V and 1 base at J, leaving 3 bases unmatched. Germline CDR1 reads SGHTA; CDR2 reads FQGNSA. CDR3 size: 16 residues. CDR3 sequence reads: CASSSGLAGASYEQYF. The CDR3 coding sequence is TGTGCCAGCAGCTCGGGACTAGCGGGGGCATCCTACGAGCAGTACTTC.

The CDR3 region is CAWSRGRDGYTF. CDR3 nucleotide sequence: TGTGCCTGGAGCAGGGGGCGCGATGGCTACACCTTC. The chain uses TRBV30 and TRBJ1-2, with 8 bases identical to TRBD1. The CDR3 extends over 12 amino acids. The V segment lost 3 bases and the J segment 6 bases; nucleotides outside the gene matches: 3. Germline V gene sequence: CDR1 GTSNPN, CDR2 SVGIG (reference sequence). Variable domain in full (rest from reference TRBV30 and TRBJ1-2): SQTIHQWPATLVQPVGSPLSLECTVEGTSNPNLYWYRQAAGRGLQLLFYSVGIGQISSEVPQNLSASRPQDRQFILSSKKLLLSDSGFYLCAWSRGRDGYTFGSGTRLTVV.

With regard to this clone: This CDR3 is missing its conserved last phenylalanine or tryptophan, likely due to a read error. The DNA is omitted, as the CDR3 cannot be located on it reliably, and the CDR3 follows TCRdb's listing. CDR3 in amino acids: CASSQNRRSG. This chain uses TRBV23-1 with TRBJ1-2. TRBV23-1 is labeled an ORF, and its function is uncertain. The CDR3 is 10 residues long, counting both termini.

This clone occurred a few times. V and J are TRBV7-2 and TRBJ2-7; 9 bases match TRBD2. CDR1 is SGHTA and CDR2 is FQGNSA in the germline V gene. The junction had 7 bases not matched to a gene; V was cut back by 4 bases and J by 3 bases. The CDR3 runs 15 residues. The CDR3 DNA sequence: TGTGCCAGCAGCTCCCAGCGGGGGGCGAACTACGAGCAGTACTTC. This gives the protein CASSSQRGANYEQYF.

The chain combines TRBV28 with TRBJ1-2; D unresolved. V dropped 2 bases and J dropped 1 base, with 5 bases sitting between them. There are 13 residues in the CDR3. Germline V gives CDR1 MDHEN, CDR2 SYDVKM. Here the CDR3 DNA reads TGTGCCAGCAGTTTAATAGTTAACTATGGCTACACCTTC. It is translated as CASSLIVNYGYTF.

A few counts support this clone. CDR3 residues: CASATGGSSTDTQYF. The CDR3, as DNA: TGTGCCAGCGCTACCGGGGGATCTAGCACAGATACGCAGTATTTT. The chain couples TRBV28 to TRBJ2-3, with D maybe TRBD2 (6 bases). Trimming removed 8 bases at V and 0 bases at J, with 15 bases between. The CDR3 spans 15 residues. The germline CDR1 and CDR2 sequences are MDHEN and SYDVKM.

The rearrangement links TRBV28 to TRBJ2-7, with a tentative D call TRBD2 (6 bases). Germline-derived CDR1 and CDR2 are MDHEN and SYDVKM. The ends were cut back, 6 bases at V and 0 bases at J, with 12 bases in the middle. The CDR3 covers 14 residues. CDR3 sequence (DNA): TGTGCCAGCAGACGGTCCGGGAGCTCCTACGAGCAGTACTTC. This translates into CASRRSGSSYEQYF. Using reference TRBV28 and TRBJ2-7 for the parts outside the CDR3, the full variable domain is DVKVTQSSRYLVKRTGEKVFLECVQDMDHENMFWYRQDPGLGLRLIYFSYDVKMKEKGDIPEGYSVSREKKERFSLILESASTNQTSMYLCASRRSGSSYEQYFGPGTRLTVT.

This clone was counted once. The rearrangement joins TRBV11-2 to TRBJ2-7; no firm D call. Germline V gene lookup returns CDR1 SGHAT and CDR2 FQNNGV. V was trimmed by 0 bases and J by 11 bases, leaving 5 bases between them. The CDR3 has 10 amino acids. This CDR3 reads CASSLDPEYF. The CDR3, as DNA: TGTGCCAGCAGCTTAGACCCAGAGTACTTC.

The V gene is TRBV28, the J gene TRBJ1-1; TRBD1 might be the D (5 bases). The V gene lost 3 bases and the J gene lost 2 bases, with 7 bases spanning the gap. This CDR3 is 13 amino acids long. CDR1 and CDR2 from the germline V gene are MDHEN and SYDVKM. Written as DNA, the CDR3 is TGTGCCAGCAGTTTGGGGCGAAACACTGAAGCTTTCTTT. Encoded protein: CASSLGRNTEAFF.

This chain uses TRBV5-6 with TRBJ2-1; D gene unclear. Germline V CDR1 and CDR2: SGHDT, YYEEEE. Deletions cut 0 bases from V and 2 bases from J, with 6 bases between. The CDR3 spans 14 residues. The CDR3 here is CASSLGLTYNEQFF. CDR3 bases: TGTGCCAGCAGCTTGGGGCTCACCTACAATGAGCAGTTCTTC.

This clone was seen a few times. The chain combines TRBV7-9 with TRBJ1-3; D remains ambiguous. The germline V gene has CDR1 SEHNR and CDR2 FQNEAQ (reference sequence). The germline V and J ends were trimmed by 4 bases and 4 bases, with 11 bases remaining between them. This CDR3 is built from 14 residues. The CDR3 nucleotides are TGTGCCAGCAGCTGGACTCAGAGGGGAAACACCATATATTTT. It yields the protein CASSWTQRGNTIYF.

The sample holds a few counts of this clone. This chain's CDR3 is CASSIVGYYTDTQYF. In nucleotides, the CDR3 is TGTGCCAGTAGTATAGTGGGCTATTACACAGATACGCAGTATTTT. The rearrangement joins TRBV19 to TRBJ2-3; no clear D gene. The CDR3 spans 15 residues. Germline assignment: CDR1 LNHDA and CDR2 SQIVND (reference sequence). Trimming removed 1 base from V and 2 bases from J, with 10 bases in between.

The chain joins TRBV28 to TRBJ1-5, with no clear D. In germline, CDR1 is MDHEN, CDR2 SYDVKM. This CDR3 contains 14 residues. V was shortened by 6 bases and J by 1 base, with 10 bases between the two germline ends. CDR3 protein: CASRPGGSNQPQHF. In DNA, the CDR3 is TGTGCCAGCAGGCCCGGCGGGAGCAATCAGCCCCAGCATTTT.

V gene TRBV18 combines with J gene TRBJ2-7; TRBD2 agrees at 13 bases. Germline CDR1 and CDR2: KGHSH and LQKENI. Unmatched junction bases numbered 8, after V lost 6 bases and J lost 6 bases. The CDR3 is 15 amino acids. CDR3 coding DNA: TGTGCCAGCTCGAGAGGACTAGCGGGAGAAGTCGAGCAGTACTTC. Its translation: CASSRGLAGEVEQYF.

This clone has a single count. This chain uses TRBV30 with TRBJ1-3; D ambiguous. V was clipped by 2 bases and J by 4 bases, with 18 bases between them. CDR3 length: 16 amino acids. The germline CDR1 and CDR2 sequences are GTSNPN and SVGIG (reference sequence). CDR3 nucleotide sequence: TGTGCCTGGAGTTCCGCCCCGAGGTCTTCCGGAAACACCATATATTTT. Its protein product is CAWSSAPRSSGNTIYF.

V is TRBV5-8 and J is TRBJ1-1, with TRBD1 identical over 7 bases. Germline lookup yields CDR1 SGHTS and CDR2 YDEGEE. This CDR3 has 14 residues. Losses at the gene ends were 3 bases for V and 2 bases for J; bases not matched to a gene: 4. This CDR3 is CASSYRGLNTEAFF. The CDR3 DNA follows: TGTGCCAGCAGCTACAGGGGATTAAACACTGAAGCTTTCTTT.

This rearrangement joins TRBV6-6 to TRBJ1-2; 10 nucleotides line up with TRBD1. CDR1 MNHNY and CDR2 SVGAGI come from the germline V gene (reference sequence). The length of the CDR3 is 14 residues. Trimming took 4 bases from V and 8 from J; bases not matched to a gene: 7. CDR3 DNA: TGTGCCAGCAGTTGGCCGGACAGGGGGGGCGGCTACACCTTC. Its protein is CASSWPDRGGGYTF.

This clone appeared a few times. This chain connects TRBV30 to TRBJ2-3; TRBD2 matches at 7 bases. Germline V CDR1 and CDR2: GTSNPN, SVGIG (reference sequence). Trimming removed 1 base from V and 2 bases from J; junction bases left unmatched: 6. CDR3 length equals 15 residues. The DNA of the CDR3 is TGTGCCTGGAGTGGGCTAGCGGCTTTCACAGATACGCAGTATTTT. It specifies CAWSGLAAFTDTQYF.

The genes are TRBV5-6 and TRBJ2-7; 11 bases fit TRBD1. V was pared by 3 bases and J by 2 bases, with 4 bases of the junction left unmatched. Germline-derived CDR1 and CDR2 are SGHDT and YYEEEE. The CDR3 loop spans 15 amino acids. Written as DNA, the CDR3 is TGTGCCAGCAGCTCCGGGACAGGGGGACCCTACGAGCAGTACTTC. Its translation: CASSSGTGGPYEQYF.

The chain employs TRBV30 and TRBJ1-5, with TRBD1 as a possible D gene (6 bases). Trimming left V 2 bases short and J 4 bases short, with 15 bases between. Germline CDR1 is GTSNPN and CDR2 is SVGIG (reference sequence). CDR3 size: 15 residues. The CDR3 sequence is CAWSRGMRGNQPQHF. DNA for the CDR3: TGTGCCTGGAGTAGGGGGATGAGGGGGAATCAGCCCCAGCATTTT.

This clone was detected only once. This sequence joins TRBV4-3 and TRBJ2-3; 12 positions agree with TRBD2. Germline V gene lookup returns CDR1 LGHNA and CDR2 YSLEER. This CDR3 contains 17 residues. Losses at the gene ends were 3 bases for V and 2 bases for J; bases not matched to a gene: 6. This chain's CDR3 is CASSHGLAGSNTDTQYF. The CDR3 coding sequence is TGCGCCAGCAGCCACGGACTAGCGGGGTCAAACACAGATACGCAGTATTTT.

CDR3 in amino acids: CASSARASGAHEQYF. The CDR3 nucleotides read TGTGCCAGCAGCGCTCGGGCTAGCGGCGCCCACGAGCAGTACTTC. V and J are TRBV7-9 and TRBJ2-7; 7 bases match TRBD2. Looked up from germline, CDR1 is SEHNR and CDR2 is FQNEAQ (reference sequence). V dropped 5 bases and J dropped 5; count of bases not matched to a gene: 12. The CDR3 runs 15 residues.

The V gene is TRBV7-2, the J gene TRBJ2-2; 12 positions match TRBD2. Trimming took 1 base from V and 6 from J; bases not matched to a gene: 3. The CDR3 runs 16 residues. Germline CDR1 is SGHTA and CDR2 is FQGNSA. In DNA form, the CDR3 reads TGTGCCAGCAGCTTAGTGGCTAGCGGGGGGGCCGGGGAGCTGTTTTTT. It specifies CASSLVASGGAGELFF.

The chain has TRBV18 and TRBJ1-5; D perhaps matches TRBD1 (5 bases). The CDR3 has 13 residues. The V end lost 3 bases, the J end lost 7 bases, and 10 bases lay between the germline ends. CDR1 is KGHSH and CDR2 is LQKENI in the germline V gene. The CDR3 region is CASSPDTGQPQHF. The CDR3 nucleotides read TGTGCCAGCTCACCGGACACCGGGCAGCCCCAGCATTTT.

There are a few counts of this clone. DNA for the CDR3: TGTGCCAGCAGCTTAGGGTCTAGCGGGAGGTCAGATACGCAGTATTTT. Its translation: CASSLGSSGRSDTQYF. The chain employs TRBV7-9 and TRBJ2-3; TRBD2 matches 11 bases. J lost 4 bases, V lost 1 base, and 4 bases had no gene match. Germline lookup yields CDR1 SEHNR and CDR2 FQNEAQ (reference sequence). This CDR3 region has 16 residues.